This T cell receptor (beta chain) came from a study of breast tumors, draining lymph nodes, adjacent tissues (TCRdb year 2016). Concerning the study at large: TCR beta repertoires were compared across tumor, adjacent nontumor tissue and axillary lymph nodes obtained from breast cancer patients. The study was designed to assess the relationships and possible T-cell exchange between tumor, surrounding tissue and draining lymph node repertoires in human breast cancer. Findings and caveats that apply to the study as a whole: The data were considered consistent with the idea that most tumor T cells come from the lymph node and then expand in tumor tissue. T-cell repertoire diversity in tumors was found to be lower than in lymph nodes but higher than in nontumor tissue, and preferential V and J gene usage was observed. Rather than being directly demonstrated, the conclusion that tumor T cells originate in lymph nodes was presented as consistent with a hypothesis. Tumor and nontumor tissue repertoires were significantly more similar in luminal-like than in basal-like breast cancer.

Regarding this clonotype: Its antigen remains undetermined. At one boundary the junction diverges from the germline segment, which might be a read error.

For sequencing, an Illumina HiSeq 2000 was employed. TCR beta chain libraries were generated by multiplex PCR amplification. The amplified TCR beta chain products were analyzed by high-throughput sequencing. TCRdb took the public reads, trimmed them with fastp at Q25, ran MiXCR for clone calling and kept in-frame beta chains. Each CDR3 protein appears once, grouped with its most common genes and DNA. In all, the sample holds about 35,000 distinct CDR3 sequences, and 35% to 45% of those were seen once. The ten largest clones add up to roughly a tenth of the sample. The sequence derives from a female donor with breast cancer. Some clones in this sample may be carry-over from other donors' samples. Sequenced material: breast tumor tissue.

The nucleotides are TGTGCCAGCAGCTTAGCGGCCGACAGCAGTTCGTATGGCTACACCTTC. Its protein is CASSLAADSSSYGYTF. This chain is built from TRBV12-3 or TRBV12-4 and TRBJ1-2; TRBD1 is a weak D gene call, 5 bases matching. From cysteine to phenylalanine, the CDR3 is 16 amino acids long. Solely the CDR3 DNA is kept, with 48 bases framed from the first base.